This TCR beta chain comes out of a study of blood T cells in healthy people across ages. CDR1 and CDR2 from the germline V gene are MNHNS and SASEGT. The CDR3 covers 15 residues. V gave up 5 bases and J gave up 4 bases, with 17 bases separating them. Broader study findings: Long-lived donors exceeded aged donors in naive CD4+ cells and diversity. The study lacked donor CMV status, which possibly confounded expanded clonotype changes. Because sorting was not performed, PBMCs prevented conclusive naive versus antigen-experienced comparison.

A sample-barcoded 5' primer and a J-beta primer mix were used in a second PCR of roughly 7 to 12 cycles. MiXCR was run by TCRdb on the 5' RACE reads, yielding one entry per CDR3 protein. Of fewer than 2,000,000 distinct CDR3 sequences listed, about 35% are singletons. The total RNA that was extracted per sample amounted to at least 5.5 micrograms. This clonotype has a handful of counts. Its antigen is as yet unknown. The clonotype was recovered from a woman aged 30 to 39 in good health. The chain links TRBV6-1 to TRBJ1-2; D call uncertain. Sequencing input: blood. The CDR3 nucleotides are TGTGCCAGCAGTCCGAGCCCAACAGTGACCTATGGCTACACCTTC. It translates to CASSPSPTVTYGYTF.